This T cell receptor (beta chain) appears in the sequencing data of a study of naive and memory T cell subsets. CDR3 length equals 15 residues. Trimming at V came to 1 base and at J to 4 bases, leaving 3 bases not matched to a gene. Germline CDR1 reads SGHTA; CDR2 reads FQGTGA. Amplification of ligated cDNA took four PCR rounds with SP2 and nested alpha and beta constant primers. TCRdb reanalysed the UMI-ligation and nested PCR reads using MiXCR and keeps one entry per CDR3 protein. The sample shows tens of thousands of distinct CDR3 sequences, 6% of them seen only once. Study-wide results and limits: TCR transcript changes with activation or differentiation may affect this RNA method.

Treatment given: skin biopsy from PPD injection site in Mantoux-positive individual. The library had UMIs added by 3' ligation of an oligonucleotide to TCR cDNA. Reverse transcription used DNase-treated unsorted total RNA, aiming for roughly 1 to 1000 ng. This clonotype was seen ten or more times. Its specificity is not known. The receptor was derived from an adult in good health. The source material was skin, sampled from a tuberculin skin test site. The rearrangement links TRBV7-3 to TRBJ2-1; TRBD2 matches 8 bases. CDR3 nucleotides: TGTGCCAGCAGCTTAAGCGGGAGGCTATACAATGAGCAGTTCTTC. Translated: CASSLSGRLYNEQFF.